One sample yielded the 4 T cell receptor beta chains listed below, sequenced in a study of cytomegalovirus exposure and HLA in healthy donors. In the PCR, 60 Vbeta and 13 Jbeta primers were used. TCRdb's copy holds only in-frame clones and misses some; the assay was immunoSEQ multiplex PCR. In the table there are about 200,000 clones, 75% to 90% of which are singletons. The sample taken for sequencing was PBMCs. These receptors were collected from a woman aged 45-59 years in good health and CMV-seropositive.

The chain is built from TRBV25-1 and TRBJ2-1; TRBD2 agrees at 8 bases. The V and J ends lost 1 base and 5 bases, in that order; junction bases with no gene match: 7. The CDR3 length is 16 residues. Germline lookup yields CDR1 MGHDK and CDR2 SYGVNS. The CDR3, as DNA: TGTGCCAGCAGTGAATGGAACGGCGGGAGGAACAATGAGCAGTTCTTC. Translation gives CASSEWNGGRNNEQFF.

The V and J genes are TRBV28 and TRBJ1-2, with D hard to call. Trimming removed 3 bases from V and 8 bases from J, with 10 bases in between. Germline V gene data show CDR1 as MDHEN and CDR2 as SYDVKM. The CDR3 loop spans 12 amino acids. Here the CDR3 DNA reads TGTGCCAGCAGTTTTCAAGATGGCGGCTACACCTTC. It yields the protein CASSFQDGGYTF.

The chain carries TRBV18 and TRBJ2-7, with 7 bases identical to TRBD1. The V gene end was trimmed by 3 bases and the J gene end by 3 bases; junction bases not matched to a gene: 8. Germline CDR1 is KGHSH and CDR2 is LQKENI. This CDR3 region has 15 residues. This chain's CDR3 is CASSPTSRGLYEQYF. DNA for the CDR3: TGTGCCAGCTCACCGACTTCAAGGGGGCTCTACGAGCAGTACTTC. Based on the CDR3 plus reference TRBV18 and TRBJ2-7, the full variable domain is NAGVMQNPRHLVRRRGQEARLRCSPMKGHSHVYWYRQLPEEGLKFMVYLQKENIIDESGMPKERFSAEFPKEGPSILRIQQVVRGDSAAYFCASSPTSRGLYEQYFGPGTRLTVT.

DNA of the CDR3: TGTGCCAGCAGCGAACAGGGTAGCTCCTACGAGCAGTACTTC. Protein sequence: CASSEQGSSYEQYF. This chain links TRBV2 with TRBJ2-7; a possible D gene is TRBD1 (6 bases). Germline V gene lookup returns CDR1 SNHLY and CDR2 FYNNEI. This CDR3 has 14 amino acids. V was pared by 6 bases and J by 0 bases, with 12 bases between.